The 13 T cell receptor beta chains given below trace back to one sample, sequenced in a study of T-cell reconstitution after alpha-beta-depleted transplantation in children. Unique molecular identifiers featured in how the TCRbeta library was prepared. From the PCR reads, TCRdb called clonotypes with MiXCR, one entry per CDR3 protein. In the table there are hundreds of thousands of distinct CDR3 sequences, about 31% of which are singletons. Material: PBMCs from the stem cell graft donor, obtained from the stem cell graft. These receptor sequences come from a human donor who donated a stem cell graft to a child with aplastic anemia.

J is TRBJ2-7 and V is TRBV18, with D tentatively TRBD1 (5 bases). CDR1 is KGHSH, CDR2 LQKENI, per germline. Trimming took off 0 bases at V and 2 bases at J, with 8 bases between the two ends. The CDR3 has 14 amino acids. The CDR3 region is CASSPPGPTYEQYV. CDR3 in DNA: TGTGCCAGCTCACCACCGGGGCCTACCTACGAGCAGTACGTC.

The chain couples TRBV30 to TRBJ1-1; unclear D gene. The germline V gene encodes CDR1 GTSNPN and CDR2 SVGIG (reference sequence). V lost 5 bases, J lost 0 bases, and 13 bases lay in between. CDR3 length: 14 amino acids. In DNA, the CDR3 is TGTGCCTGGTTCCGAACCCCGCTGAACACTGAAGCTTTCTTT. Its protein product is CAWFRTPLNTEAFF.

This clonotype came up many times. The chain recombines TRBV30 with TRBJ1-5; D may be TRBD1 (6 bases). The CDR3 sequence is 14 residues long. V was cut by 0 bases and J by 7 bases, with 13 bases left in between. CDR1 GTSNPN and CDR2 SVGIG come from the germline V gene (reference sequence). For the CDR3, the DNA is TGTGCCTGGAGTGTACGAGGGGGTGTACAGCCCCAGCATTTT. This codes for CAWSVRGGVQPQHF.

This clonotype has only a few counts. The rearrangement joins TRBV12-3 or TRBV12-4 to TRBJ2-7; 10 bases line up with TRBD2. CDR3 size: 15 residues. V lost 5 bases and J lost 3; bases outside the gene matches: 7. The CDR3 region is CASSPGTSVFYEQYF. DNA of the CDR3: TGTGCCAGCAGTCCCGGGACTAGCGTATTCTACGAGCAGTACTTC.

In this sample, this clonotype turned up a few times. J is TRBJ2-7 and V is TRBV7-2, with 8 bases that match TRBD2. Trimming took 5 bases from V and 2 from J; bases not matched to a gene: 8. CDR1 is SGHTA, CDR2 FQGNSA, per germline. The CDR3 runs to 15 residues. CDR3 sequence: CASSESGRRTYEQYV. In DNA, the CDR3 is TGTGCCAGCAGCGAGAGCGGGAGAAGGACCTACGAGCAGTACGTC.

This chain joins TRBV12-3 or TRBV12-4 and TRBJ2-3; no reliable D call. CDR3 length: 11 amino acids. Trimming removed 8 bases at V and 7 bases at J, with 10 bases between. CDR3 in DNA: TGTGCCAGCCTGGAGCGATATACGCAGTATTTT. This sequence encodes CASLERYTQYF.

This clonotype has only a few counts. The rearrangement joins TRBV29-1 to TRBJ2-1, with D unclear. Per germline, CDR1 SQVTM and CDR2 ANQGSEA. CDR3 length: 14 residues. V lost 0 bases, J lost 9 bases, and 15 bases lay in between. The CDR3 nucleotides read TGCAGCGTTGAAGATCTTTCCGAAGTTACTGAGCAGTTCTTC. Protein sequence: CSVEDLSEVTEQFF.

A few counts support this clonotype. The chain uses TRBV24-1 and TRBJ2-1, with 9 bases fitting TRBD2. The ends lost 3 bases at V and 6 bases at J; junction bases unmatched: 5. Germline loops: CDR1 KGHDR, CDR2 SFDVKD. This CDR3 is 15 amino acids long. CDR3 region: CATSDGGRALNEQFF. Here the CDR3 DNA reads TGTGCCACCAGTGATGGCGGGAGGGCCCTCAATGAGCAGTTCTTC.

CDR3 nucleotides: TGTGCCAGCAGCCCAGGACACCGACAGGATGAAAAACTGTTTTTT. Its translation: CASSPGHRQDEKLFF. The chain couples TRBV7-9 to TRBJ1-4; D possibly corresponds to TRBD1 (6 bases). From germline, CDR1 is SEHNR and CDR2 FQNEAQ (reference sequence). Deletions cut 5 bases from V and 6 bases from J, with 16 bases between. This CDR3 is built from 15 residues.

This rearrangement joins TRBV18 to TRBJ2-7; D is uncertain. The CDR3 has 14 residues. Germline V gene data show CDR1 as KGHSH and CDR2 as LQKENI. Trimming removed 0 bases from V and 2 bases from J, with 8 bases in between. This CDR3 reads CASSPPEFPYEQYV. DNA for the CDR3: TGTGCCAGCTCACCACCGGAGTTTCCCTACGAGCAGTACGTC.

The genes are TRBV6-5 and TRBJ2-1; the match to TRBD2 covers 16 bases. The ends lost 5 bases at V and 9 bases at J; junction bases unmatched: 10. Germline V gene sequence: CDR1 MNHEY, CDR2 SVGAGI. The length of the CDR3 is 17 residues. The CDR3 here is CASSPPGTSGRAAEQFF. CDR3 DNA sequence: TGTGCCAGCAGTCCTCCCGGGACTAGCGGGAGGGCGGCTGAGCAGTTCTTC.

This chain joins TRBV6-2 or TRBV6-3 and TRBJ2-1; D gene uncertain. The CDR3 contains 12 residues. V was trimmed by 8 bases and J by 5 bases, leaving 10 bases between them. The germline V gene encodes CDR1 MNHEY and CDR2 SVGEGT. The CDR3 sequence: CASDSGDNEQFF. Here the CDR3 DNA reads TGTGCCAGCGATTCCGGCGACAATGAGCAGTTCTTC.

The gene calls are TRBV15 and TRBJ2-3; no clear D gene. The V and J ends lost 3 bases and 6 bases respectively, with 10 bases between them. Germline values: CDR1 LNHNV, CDR2 YYDKDF (reference sequence). This CDR3 spans 13 amino acids. The CDR3 spells CATSRESLDTQYF. CDR3 DNA sequence: TGTGCCACCAGCAGGGAGAGCCTGGATACGCAGTATTTT.